A selection of T cell receptor beta chains follows, all from one sample in a study of blood T cells in healthy people across ages. In TCRdb, the 5' RACE reads were re-called with MiXCR into one record per CDR3 protein. The data show about 630,000 distinct CDR3 sequences, 20% to 25% seen once. Material: blood. Source of these receptors: a man between 70 and 80 years old in good health. Both conserved end residues are part of each CDR3. Fields, in order: clone size, V gene, J gene, D gene, CDR3 protein, CDR3 DNA. A D gene is named only where the DNA matches it firmly. The listing skips clone size in some rows; elsewhere it reads once, few, many or a size class.

NA	TRBV6-1	TRBJ2-7	NA	CASSDRVNEQYF	TGTGCCAGCAGTGACAGGGTGAACGAGCAGTACTTC
NA	TRBV28	TRBJ2-1	TRBD1	CASRRQGTGGIYNEQFF	TGTGCCAGCAGGCGTCAAGGGACAGGGGGCATATACAATGAGCAGTTCTTC
NA	TRBV28	TRBJ2-7	NA	CASSFESRGRSYEQYF	TGTGCCAGCAGTTTTGAGAGCAGGGGCCGTTCCTACGAGCAGTACTTC
many	TRBV27	TRBJ2-7	NA	CASSLTNSYEQYF	TGTGCCAGCAGTTTGACAAACTCCTACGAGCAGTACTTC
NA	TRBV6-1	TRBJ2-1	TRBD1	CASSEDPGGPFSYNEQFF	TGTGCCAGCAGTGAAGATCCAGGGGGACCATTCTCCTACAATGAGCAGTTCTTC
NA	TRBV3-1	TRBJ2-4	NA	CASNQGALAKNIQYF	TGTGCCAGCAACCAAGGGGCCCTAGCCAAAAACATTCAGTACTTC
few	TRBV7-7	TRBJ2-5	NA	CASSKQGFETQYF	TGTGCTAGCAGCAAACAGGGTTTTGAGACCCAGTACTTC
many	TRBV28	TRBJ2-1	NA	CASSLAGEVIYNEQFF	TGTGCCAGCAGTTTAGCGGGCGAGGTGATCTACAATGAGCAGTTCTTC
NA	TRBV20-1	TRBJ1-2	NA	CSAPHLTGYGYTF	TGCAGTGCTCCCCACTTGACAGGTTACGGCTACACCTTC
many	TRBV4-1	TRBJ2-1	NA	CASSQDRRDNEQFF	TGCGCCAGCAGCCAAGATCGGAGGGACAATGAGCAGTTCTTC
NA	TRBV5-4	TRBJ1-3	TRBD1	CASSLTGVKNTIYF	TGTGCCAGCAGCTTGACAGGGGTTAAAAACACCATATATTTT
few	TRBV3-1	TRBJ2-2	NA	CASSPSRPTLALDDGELFF	TGTGCCAGCAGCCCGTCCAGACCGACCTTGGCCCTGGATGACGGGGAGCTGTTTTTT
NA	TRBV20-1	TRBJ2-7	TRBD2	CSASPSGRPPYEQYF	TGCAGTGCTAGCCCTAGCGGGAGGCCTCCCTACGAGCAGTACTTC
NA	TRBV2	TRBJ1-2	TRBD1	CASREAGGMGGYTF	TGTGCCAGCAGGGAGGCAGGGGGTATGGGTGGCTACACCTTC
NA	TRBV7-2	TRBJ1-6	NA	CASSLGGGGSSYNSPLHF	TGTGCCAGCAGCTTAGGTGGTGGGGGCAGCTCCTATAATTCACCCCTCCACTTT
NA	TRBV5-4	TRBJ2-2	NA	CASSSAPNTGELFF	TGTGCCAGCAGCAGCGCACCGAACACCGGGGAGCTGTTTTTT
NA	TRBV6-5	TRBJ2-5	TRBD1	CASSSPGTAGGTQYF	TGTGCCAGCAGTTCACCAGGGACGGCAGGGGGGACCCAGTACTTC
few	TRBV9	TRBJ2-7	NA	CASSVGWGSTKGPYEQYF	TGTGCCAGCAGCGTAGGTTGGGGGTCGACAAAAGGTCCCTACGAGCAGTACTTC